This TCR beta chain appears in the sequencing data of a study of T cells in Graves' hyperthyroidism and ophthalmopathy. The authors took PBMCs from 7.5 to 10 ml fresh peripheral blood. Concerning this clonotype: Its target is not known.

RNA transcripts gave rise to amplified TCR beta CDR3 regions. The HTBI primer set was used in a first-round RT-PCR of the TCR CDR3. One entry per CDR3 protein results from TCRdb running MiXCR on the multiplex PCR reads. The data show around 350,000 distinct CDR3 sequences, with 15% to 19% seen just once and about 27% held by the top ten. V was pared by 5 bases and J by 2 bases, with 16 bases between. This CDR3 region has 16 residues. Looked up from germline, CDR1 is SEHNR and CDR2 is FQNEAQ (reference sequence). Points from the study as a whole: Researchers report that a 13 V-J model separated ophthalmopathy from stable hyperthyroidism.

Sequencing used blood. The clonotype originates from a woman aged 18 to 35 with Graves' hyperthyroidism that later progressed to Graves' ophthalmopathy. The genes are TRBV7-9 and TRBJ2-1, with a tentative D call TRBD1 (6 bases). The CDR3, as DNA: TGTGCCAGCAGCCTACAACAGGGTGTCCCCTACAATGAGCAGTTCTTC. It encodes CASSLQQGVPYNEQFF.